These 21 T cell receptor beta chains came from one sample sequenced in a study of shared clonotypes between healthy human individuals. Data came from immunoSEQ multiplex PCR; TCRdb stores just in-frame clones and leaves some out. The sample holds a few million clones, over 90% seen once. Sample: naive CD4+ T cells from PBMCs. Subset specified: CD45RA+ positively selected. These receptors all come from a man between 18 and 29 years old in good health. Some clones in this sample may be carry-over from other donors' samples.

The chain recombines TRBV7-9 with TRBJ1-2; 8 bases agree with TRBD1. Per the germline V gene, CDR1 is SEHNR and CDR2 is FQNEAQ (reference sequence). The length of the CDR3 is 14 residues. V was clipped by 5 bases and J by 7 bases; unmatched bases: 9. DNA for the CDR3: TGTGCCAGCAGCCCAGGGACAGGAAGAAGTGGCTACACCTTC. Its translation is CASSPGTGRSGYTF.

The V call is TRBV28, the J call TRBJ2-6, with D uncertain. The CDR3 has 15 residues. Trimming left V 7 bases short and J 2 bases short, with 12 bases between. Germline values: CDR1 MDHEN, CDR2 SYDVKM. The CDR3 nucleotides read TGTGCCAGCAAGGGTGGGAACGCTGGGGCCAACGTCCTGACTTTC. It codes for CASKGGNAGANVLTF.

The gene calls are TRBV25-1 and TRBJ1-3, with D unclear. The CDR3 length is 14 residues. Germline V gives CDR1 MGHDK, CDR2 SYGVNS. V gave up 1 base and J gave up 1 base, with 5 bases separating them. CDR3 region: CASSEWSSGNTIYF. For the CDR3, the DNA is TGTGCCAGCAGTGAATGGTCTTCTGGAAACACCATATATTTT.

This sequence joins TRBV9 and TRBJ1-5; D unresolved. Germline V gene lookup returns CDR1 SGDLS and CDR2 YYNGEE. The germline V and J ends were trimmed by 4 bases and 4 bases, with 12 bases remaining between them. The CDR3 length is 14 residues. CDR3 in amino acids: CASSQTTGNQPQHF. CDR3 coding DNA: TGTGCCAGCAGCCAAACCACCGGGAATCAGCCCCAGCATTTT. The variable domain in full, completed from reference TRBV9 and TRBJ1-5, reads DSGVTQTPKHLITATGQRVTLRCSPRSGDLSVYWYQQSLDQGLQFLIQYYNGEERAKGNILERFSAQQFPDLHSELNLSSLELGDSALYFCASSQTTGNQPQHFGDGTRLSIL.

The V call is TRBV30, the J call TRBJ2-7; tentatively, D is TRBD2 (5 bases). The germline V gene encodes CDR1 GTSNPN and CDR2 SVGIG (reference sequence). There are 12 residues in the CDR3. Trimming removed 4 bases at V and 3 bases at J, with 10 bases between. In DNA form, the CDR3 reads TGTGCCTGGATGCCAAGCGGCTACGAGCAGTACTTC. Its translation is CAWMPSGYEQYF.

The gene calls are TRBV29-1 and TRBJ2-5, with D possibly TRBD1 on 5 matching bases. The V and J ends lost 3 bases and 0 bases respectively, with 20 bases between them. This CDR3 region has 17 residues. Germline V gene lookup returns CDR1 SQVTM and CDR2 ANQGSEA. The CDR3 spells CSVEAGALLPYQETQYF. In nucleotides, the CDR3 is TGCAGCGTTGAGGCTGGGGCCCTCCTACCGTACCAAGAGACCCAGTACTTC.

The table lists this clone with a count of one. The chain employs TRBV4-1 and TRBJ2-7; D may correspond to TRBD1 or TRBD2 (5 bases each). Trimming left V 6 bases short and J 3 bases short, with 18 bases between. From germline, CDR1 is MGHRA and CDR2 YSYEKL. The CDR3 is 15 amino acids. DNA of the CDR3: TGCGCCAGCAGGCCCGGGGCTCCCGGCCTCTACGAGCAGTACTTC. Translation: CASRPGAPGLYEQYF.

The CDR3 nucleotides are TGTGCCAGCAGCTTTGCGGTAATAGCGGGGCAAGAATACGAGCAGTACTTC. As protein: CASSFAVIAGQEYEQYF. The genes are TRBV12-1 and TRBJ2-7; TRBD2, the D gene given by the table, was not confirmed from the DNA. TRBV12-1 is a documented pseudogene. This CDR3 is 17 amino acids long.

This chain links TRBV10-3 with TRBJ2-1; 9 positions agree with TRBD1. The CDR3 is made up of 15 amino acids. CDR1 ENHRY and CDR2 SYGVKD come from the germline V gene. Losses at the gene ends were 8 bases for V and 0 bases for J; bases not matched to a gene: 5. The CDR3 coding sequence is TGTGCCATCCTCGGGACAGGGAGCTCCTACAATGAGCAGTTCTTC. Amino acids: CAILGTGSSYNEQFF.

The chain couples TRBV29-1 to TRBJ1-6; TRBD1 is a possible D gene (5 bases). The CDR3 is 14 amino acids. Germline-derived CDR1 and CDR2 are SQVTM and ANQGSEA. V lost 4 bases, J lost 5 bases, and 12 bases lay in between. CDR3 bases: TGCAGCGTTGGATTCGGGACTAATAATTCACCCCTCCACTTT. Its translation: CSVGFGTNNSPLHF.

The chain uses TRBV7-3 and TRBJ2-1; the D gene is possibly TRBD2 (5 bases). Germline assignment: CDR1 SGHTA and CDR2 FQGTGA. The CDR3 consists of 12 residues. V dropped 3 bases and J dropped 9 bases, with 9 bases sitting between them. The CDR3: CASSFSSSEQFF. CDR3 coding DNA: TGTGCCAGCAGCTTTTCTAGCAGTGAGCAGTTCTTC.

CDR3: CASSYGLTNTGELFF. Here the CDR3 DNA reads TGTGCCAGCAGTTATGGGTTAACAAACACCGGGGAGCTGTTTTTT. V usage is TRBV6-6 and J usage is TRBJ2-2; D gene ambiguous. This CDR3 is built from 15 residues. Trimming pared 3 bases from V and 2 bases from J, leaving 10 bases between. CDR1 and CDR2 (germline): MNHNY, SVGAGI (reference sequence).

The chain couples TRBV9 to TRBJ2-7, with TRBD2 matching over 12 bases. V shed 7 bases, J shed 6 bases, and the junction held 8 bases outside the gene matches. Germline lookup yields CDR1 SGDLS and CDR2 YYNGEE. This CDR3 region has 14 residues. This CDR3 is CASAVLAGGGEQYF. In DNA form, the CDR3 reads TGTGCCAGCGCCGTCCTAGCGGGAGGGGGCGAGCAGTACTTC.

The rearrangement links TRBV7-3 to TRBJ2-1; a weak D match, TRBD1 (7 bases). The length of the CDR3 is 12 residues. Trimming shortened V by 5 bases and J by 9 bases, and 11 bases separated the two germline ends. Germline V gives CDR1 SGHTA, CDR2 FQGTGA. The CDR3 loop is CASSARGAEQFF. The CDR3 DNA reads TGTGCCAGCAGCGCCAGGGGGGCTGAGCAGTTCTTC. The variable domain in full, completed from reference TRBV7-3 and TRBJ2-1, reads GAGVSQTPSNKVTEKGKYVELRCDPISGHTALYWYRQSLGQGPEFLIYFQGTGAADDSGLPNDRFFAVRPEGSVSTLKIQRTERGDSAVYLCASSARGAEQFFGPGTRLTVL.

J is TRBJ2-1 and V is TRBV27, with a weak D call TRBD2 (5 bases). The germline V gene has CDR1 MNHEY and CDR2 SMNVEV (reference sequence). The germline V and J ends were trimmed by 1 base and 5 bases, with 12 bases remaining between them. This CDR3 contains 15 residues. The CDR3: CASSLLPSTDNEQFF. CDR3 DNA: TGTGCCAGCAGTTTATTGCCTAGCACCGACAATGAGCAGTTCTTC.

As regards this clone: Other DNA sequences in the sample encode the same CDR3. This chain joins TRBV29-1 and TRBJ2-3, with 7 bases aligning to TRBD1. This CDR3 comprises 12 residues. Germline CDR1 and CDR2: SQVTM and ANQGSEA. J gave up 3 bases and V 3 bases, and 0 bases lay outside the gene matches. This chain's CDR3 is CSVETGTDTQYF. DNA for the CDR3: TGCAGCGTTGAGACAGGGACAGATACGCAGTATTTT.

This clone is a singleton in its sample. The rearrangement uses TRBV28 and TRBJ2-7; D might be TRBD1 (6 bases). Germline-derived CDR1 and CDR2 are MDHEN and SYDVKM. The V gene lost 2 bases and the J gene lost 3 bases, with 14 bases spanning the gap. The CDR3 has 15 residues. CDR3 in DNA: TGTGCCAGCAGTTTAAGACAGGAAACTAACTACGAGCAGTACTTC. It specifies CASSLRQETNYEQYF. The full variable domain, rest sourced from reference TRBV28 and TRBJ2-7, is DVKVTQSSRYLVKRTGEKVFLECVQDMDHENMFWYRQDPGLGLRLIYFSYDVKMKEKGDIPEGYSVSREKKERFSLILESASTNQTSMYLCASSLRQETNYEQYFGPGTRLTVT.

The V and J genes are TRBV2 and TRBJ1-5, with D perhaps TRBD1 (6 bases). Between the trimmed V and J ends, which lost 1 base and 7 bases, there was a span of 14 bases. Germline-derived CDR1 and CDR2 are SNHLY and FYNNEI. The CDR3 contains 15 residues. CDR3 amino acids: CASSEDLGAWQPQHF. CDR3 DNA: TGTGCCAGCAGTGAAGATTTGGGGGCCTGGCAGCCCCAGCATTTT. Variable domain in full (rest from reference TRBV2 and TRBJ1-5): EPEVTQTPSHQVTQMGQEVILRCVPISNHLYFYWYRQILGQKVEFLVSFYNNEISEKSEIFDDQFSVERPDGSNFTLKIRSTKLEDSAMYFCASSEDLGAWQPQHFGDGTRLSIL.

With regard to this clone: The germline gene is not matched at one end of the junction; a read error may be the cause. The chain employs TRBV2 and TRBJ2-7, with 9 bases aligning to TRBD1. Looked up from germline, CDR1 is SNHLY and CDR2 is FYNNEI. This CDR3 is 14 amino acids long. CDR3 bases: TGTGCCTGCAGTGCCGACAGGGGGTGGGACGAGCAGTACTTC. This translates into CACSADRGWDEQYF. Together with reference TRBV2 and TRBJ2-7, the CDR3 gives the full variable domain: EPEVTQTPSHQVTQMGQEVILRCVPISNHLYFYWYRQILGQKVEFLVSFYNNEISEKSEIFDDQFSVERPDGSNFTLKIRSTKLEDSAMYFCACSADRGWDEQYFGPGTRLTVT.

V is TRBV19 and J is TRBJ2-3, with TRBD2 matching 12 bases. Germline V gives CDR1 LNHDA, CDR2 SQIVND (reference sequence). The CDR3 contains 15 residues. V was pared by 11 bases and J by 1 base, with 7 bases of the junction left unmatched. The CDR3 DNA reads TGTGCCTGCCGACGACTAGCGGGAGGCACAGATACGCAGTATTTT. Its protein product is CACRRLAGGTDTQYF.

This clone has only a few counts. The sample carries other DNA sequences with the same CDR3. The J gene is TRBJ1-1, the V gene TRBV6-4; weak D call: TRBD1 (5 bases). Trimming removed 6 bases at V and 1 base at J, with 9 bases between. Germline lookup yields CDR1 MRHNA and CDR2 SNTAGT. The CDR3 extends over 13 amino acids. For the CDR3, the DNA is TGTGCCAGCAGCCTTACAGGGAACACTGAAGCTTTCTTT. Translating gives CASSLTGNTEAFF.